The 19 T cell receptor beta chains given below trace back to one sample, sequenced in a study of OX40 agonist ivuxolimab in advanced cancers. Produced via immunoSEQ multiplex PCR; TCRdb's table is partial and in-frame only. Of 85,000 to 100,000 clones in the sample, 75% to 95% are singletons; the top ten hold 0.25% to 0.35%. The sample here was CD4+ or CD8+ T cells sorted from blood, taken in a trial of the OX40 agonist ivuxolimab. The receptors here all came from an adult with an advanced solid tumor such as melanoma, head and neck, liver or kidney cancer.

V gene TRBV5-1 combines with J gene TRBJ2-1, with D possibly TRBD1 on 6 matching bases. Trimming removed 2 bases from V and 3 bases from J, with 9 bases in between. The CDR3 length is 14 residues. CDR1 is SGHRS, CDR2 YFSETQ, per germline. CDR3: CASSLQDSYNEQFF. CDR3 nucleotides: TGCGCCAGCAGCTTACAGGACAGCTACAATGAGCAGTTCTTC. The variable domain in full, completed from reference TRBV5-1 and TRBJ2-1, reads KAGVTQTPRYLIKTRGQQVTLSCSPISGHRSVSWYQQTPGQGLQFLFEYFSETQRNKGNFPGRFSGRQFSNSRSEMNVSTLELGDSALYLCASSLQDSYNEQFFGPGTRLTVL.

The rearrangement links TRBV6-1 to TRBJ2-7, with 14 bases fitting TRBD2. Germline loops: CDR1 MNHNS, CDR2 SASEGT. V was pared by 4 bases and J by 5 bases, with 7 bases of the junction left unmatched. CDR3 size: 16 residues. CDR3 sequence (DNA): TGTGCCAGCAGTGGGATGACTAGCGGGAGGGCCCACGAGCAGTACTTC. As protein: CASSGMTSGRAHEQYF.

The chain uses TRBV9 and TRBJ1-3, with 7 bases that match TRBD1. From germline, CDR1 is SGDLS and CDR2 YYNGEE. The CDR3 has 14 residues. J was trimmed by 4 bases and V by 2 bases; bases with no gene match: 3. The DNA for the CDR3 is TGTGCCAGCAGCGTCACAGGGGTCGGAAACACCATATATTTT. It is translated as CASSVTGVGNTIYF.

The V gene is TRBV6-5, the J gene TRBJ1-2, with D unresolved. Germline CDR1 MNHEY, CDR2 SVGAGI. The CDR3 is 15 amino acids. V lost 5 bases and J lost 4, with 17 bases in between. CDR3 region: CASSTPGVLPYGYTF. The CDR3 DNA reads TGTGCCAGCAGTACCCCGGGAGTGCTCCCCTATGGCTACACCTTC.

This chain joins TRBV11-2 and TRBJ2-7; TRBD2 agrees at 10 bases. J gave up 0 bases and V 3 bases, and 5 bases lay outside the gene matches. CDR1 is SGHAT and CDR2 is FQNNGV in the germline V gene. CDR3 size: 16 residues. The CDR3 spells CASSFTSSGGSYEQYF. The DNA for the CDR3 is TGTGCCAGCAGCTTCACATCTAGCGGGGGCTCCTACGAGCAGTACTTC.

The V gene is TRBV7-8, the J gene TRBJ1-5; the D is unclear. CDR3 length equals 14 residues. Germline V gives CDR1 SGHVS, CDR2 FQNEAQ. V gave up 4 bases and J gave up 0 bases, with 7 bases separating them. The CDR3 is CASSSADSNQPQHF. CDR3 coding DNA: TGTGCCAGCAGCTCAGCTGATAGCAATCAGCCCCAGCATTTT.

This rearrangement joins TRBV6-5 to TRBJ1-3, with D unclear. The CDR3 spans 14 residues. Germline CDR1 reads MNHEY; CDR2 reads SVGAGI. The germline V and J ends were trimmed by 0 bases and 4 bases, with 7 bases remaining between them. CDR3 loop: CASSYSPGGNTIYF. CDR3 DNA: TGTGCCAGCAGTTACTCTCCCGGGGGAAACACCATATATTTT.

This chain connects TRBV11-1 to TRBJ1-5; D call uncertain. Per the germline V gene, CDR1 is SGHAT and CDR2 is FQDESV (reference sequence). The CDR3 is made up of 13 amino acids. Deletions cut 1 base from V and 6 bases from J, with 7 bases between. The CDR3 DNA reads TGTGCCAGCAGCTTAGGGGAAGGTCAGCCCCAGCATTTT. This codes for CASSLGEGQPQHF. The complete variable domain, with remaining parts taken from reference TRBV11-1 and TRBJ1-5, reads EAEVAQSPRYKITEKSQAVAFWCDPISGHATLYWYRQILGQGPELLVQFQDESVVDDSQLPKDRFSAERLKGVDSTLKIQPAELGDSAMYLCASSLGEGQPQHFGDGTRLSIL.

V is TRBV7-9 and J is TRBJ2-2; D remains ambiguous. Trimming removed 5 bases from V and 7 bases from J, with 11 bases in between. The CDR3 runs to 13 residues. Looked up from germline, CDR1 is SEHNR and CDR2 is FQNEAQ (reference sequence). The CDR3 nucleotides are TGTGCCAGCAGCCTTCTGCAGGACGGGGAGCTGTTTTTT. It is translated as CASSLLQDGELFF. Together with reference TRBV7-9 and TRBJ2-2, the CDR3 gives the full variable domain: DTGVSQNPRHKITKRGQNVTFRCDPISEHNRLYWYRQTLGQGPEFLTYFQNEAQLEKSRLLSDRFSAERPKGSFSTLEIQRTEQGDSAMYLCASSLLQDGELFFGEGSRLTVL.

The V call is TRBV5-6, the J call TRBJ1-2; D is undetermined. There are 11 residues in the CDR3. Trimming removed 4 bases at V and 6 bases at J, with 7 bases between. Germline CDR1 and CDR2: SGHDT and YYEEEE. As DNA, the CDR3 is TGTGCCAGCAGCGTAAACGATGGCTACACCTTC. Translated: CASSVNDGYTF.

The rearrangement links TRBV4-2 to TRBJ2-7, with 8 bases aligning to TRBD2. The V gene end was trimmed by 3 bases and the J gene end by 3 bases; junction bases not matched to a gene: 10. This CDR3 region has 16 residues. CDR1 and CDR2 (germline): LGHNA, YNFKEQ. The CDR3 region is CASSHRASGLDYEQYF. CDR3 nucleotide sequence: TGTGCCAGCAGCCACCGAGCTAGCGGGCTAGACTACGAGCAGTACTTC.

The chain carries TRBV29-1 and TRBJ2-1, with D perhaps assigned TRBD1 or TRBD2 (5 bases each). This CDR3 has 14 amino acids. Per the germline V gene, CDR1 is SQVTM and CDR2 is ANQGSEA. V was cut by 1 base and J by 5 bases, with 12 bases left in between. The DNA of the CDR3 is TGCAGCGTTGAAGGGTCGGGACGAAACAATGAGCAGTTCTTC. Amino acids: CSVEGSGRNNEQFF.

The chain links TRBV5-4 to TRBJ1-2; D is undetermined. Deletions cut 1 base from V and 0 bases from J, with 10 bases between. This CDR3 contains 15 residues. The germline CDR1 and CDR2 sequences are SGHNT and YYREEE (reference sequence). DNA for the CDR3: TGTGCCAGCAGCTTGTGGGCAGGAACTAACTATGGCTACACCTTC. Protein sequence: CASSLWAGTNYGYTF.

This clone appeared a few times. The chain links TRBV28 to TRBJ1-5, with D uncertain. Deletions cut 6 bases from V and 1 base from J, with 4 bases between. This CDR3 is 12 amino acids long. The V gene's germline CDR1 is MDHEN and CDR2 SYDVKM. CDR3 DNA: TGTGCCAGCAGGTGGAGCAATCAGCCCCAGCATTTT. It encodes CASRWSNQPQHF.

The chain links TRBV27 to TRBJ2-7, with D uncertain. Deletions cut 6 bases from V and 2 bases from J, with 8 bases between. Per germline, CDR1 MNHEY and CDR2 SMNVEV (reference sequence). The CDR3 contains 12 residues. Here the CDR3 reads CASRNAAYEQYF. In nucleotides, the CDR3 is TGTGCCAGCAGAAACGCAGCCTACGAGCAGTACTTC.

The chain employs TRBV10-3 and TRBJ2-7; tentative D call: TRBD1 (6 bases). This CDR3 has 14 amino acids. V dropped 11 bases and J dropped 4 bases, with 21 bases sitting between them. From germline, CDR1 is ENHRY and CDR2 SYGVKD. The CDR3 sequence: CAVAQGLGLYEQYF. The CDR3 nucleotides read TGTGCCGTCGCACAGGGATTGGGCTTATACGAGCAGTACTTC.

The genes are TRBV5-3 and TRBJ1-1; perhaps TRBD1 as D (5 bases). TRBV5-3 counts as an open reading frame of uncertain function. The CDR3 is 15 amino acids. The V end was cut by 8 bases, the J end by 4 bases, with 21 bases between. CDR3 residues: CASSPGVDSLTEAFF. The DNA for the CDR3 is TGTGCCAGCAGCCCCGGGGTCGACAGTCTCACTGAAGCTTTCTTT.

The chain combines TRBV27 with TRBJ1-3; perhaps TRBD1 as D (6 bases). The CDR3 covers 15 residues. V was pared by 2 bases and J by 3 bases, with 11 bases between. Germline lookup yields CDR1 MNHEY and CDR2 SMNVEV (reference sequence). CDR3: CASSLGGALGNTIYF. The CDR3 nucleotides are TGTGCCAGCAGTTTAGGGGGGGCGCTTGGAAACACCATATATTTT.

The CDR3 is CATSRSRGLDLGYGYTF. CDR3 bases: TGTGCCACCAGCAGGAGCAGGGGGCTGGACTTGGGGTATGGCTACACCTTC. The rearrangement joins TRBV15 to TRBJ1-2; 8 bases line up with TRBD1. This CDR3 comprises 17 residues. V was clipped by 3 bases and J by 5 bases; unmatched bases: 14. Germline-derived CDR1 and CDR2 are LNHNV and YYDKDF (reference sequence).